This TCR beta chain was identified in a study of blood T cell repertoires in COVID-19. As for the study in general: The United States, Italy and Spain supplied acute and convalescent COVID-19 samples. The cDNA or gDNA used as material had been derived from T cells, B-cell-depleted T cells, or PBMCs.

Trimming took off 6 bases at V and 2 bases at J, with 11 bases between the two ends. The CDR3 sequence is 14 residues long. Germline V lookup: CDR1 MNHNY, CDR2 SVGAGI (reference sequence). In the source study's methods: Amplification with reference gene primers provided the estimates of nucleated cell counts. Method: immunoSEQ multiplex PCR; TCRdb's copy keeps in-frame clones and lacks some. D and trimming were read from the DNA, whereas the V and J calls and clone size are those reported in that table. The sample consists of a few hundred thousand clones, 70% to 90% of them appearing once. Patients at the Seattle site were enrolled during active infection and followed longitudinally.

This sequence joins TRBV6-6 and TRBJ2-1; tentative D call: TRBD1 (5 bases). The sequence came from a woman in her forties or fifties with COVID-19, enrolled during active disease. The sequenced material came from peripheral blood. CDR3 loop: CASRLTGTYNEQFF. In DNA form, the CDR3 reads TGTGCCAGCAGACTAACAGGAACCTACAATGAGCAGTTCTTC.